This TCR beta chain stems from a study of shared clonotypes between healthy human individuals. Assay used: immunoSEQ multiplex PCR; TCRdb lists only in-frame clones, some missing. Found here are approximately 1,000,000 clones, 70% to 80% of them singletons; the top ten hold 0.7% to 0.95%. Points from the study as a whole: Across a handful of donors, naive CD4 shared around 5%, naive CD8 less than 4%, memory CD4 roughly 2.1%, memory CD8 about 0.4%. Researchers sampled only blood; tissue repertoires likely differ. Genetic and exposure-history diversity was limited by the few donors.

V lost 2 bases, J lost 5 bases, and 11 bases stayed unmatched. The V gene's germline CDR1 is SGHVS and CDR2 FNYEAQ. This CDR3 is built from 17 residues. About this clone: Its antigen is not identified.

CD4+ cells yielded CD45RA+ naive and CD45RA-negative memory subsets. This receptor was obtained from a young man in good health. Some clones in this sample may be carry-over from other donors' samples. The V and J genes are TRBV7-6 and TRBJ2-5; 10 nucleotides agree with TRBD2. The sequenced sample consisted of memory CD4+ T cells from PBMCs. The subset here: CD45RA-negative fraction. The CDR3 reads CASSLYQREGQLETQYF. DNA of the CDR3: TGTGCCAGCAGCTTATACCAGCGGGAGGGTCAGCTTGAGACCCAGTACTTC.